The 2 T cell receptor beta chains listed next were all sequenced from one sample in a study of cytomegalovirus exposure and HLA in healthy donors. Researchers ran the PCR with 60 Vbeta and 13 Jbeta primers. Generated by immunoSEQ multiplex PCR, the TCRdb table keeps only in-frame clones and is missing some. The sample data list 220,000 or so clones. Sequencing input: PBMCs. The receptor set was obtained from a girl under 10 years old in good health and CMV-seropositive.

The V gene is TRBV7-2, the J gene TRBJ2-7, with 7 nucleotides matching TRBD2. The CDR3 spans 11 residues. Germline V gives CDR1 SGHTA, CDR2 FQGNSA. With 8 bases clipped from V and 8 bases from J, the junction kept 6 bases outside the gene matches. The CDR3 sequence: CASASGTQQYF. The CDR3 nucleotides read TGTGCCAGCGCCAGCGGGACGCAGCAGTACTTC. Full variable domain (missing parts from reference TRBV7-2 and TRBJ2-7): GAGVSQSPSNKVTEKGKDVELRCDPISGHTALYWYRQSLGQGLEFLIYFQGNSAPDKSGLPSDRFSAERTGGSVSTLTIQRTQQEDSAVYLCASASGTQQYFGPGTRLTVT.

The chain recombines TRBV5-4 with TRBJ2-7, with D tentatively TRBD1 (6 bases). V lost 4 bases and J lost 2, with 16 bases in between. The CDR3 runs 15 residues. CDR1 and CDR2 (germline): SGHNT, YYREEE (reference sequence). DNA for the CDR3: TGTGCCAGCAGCACCCGGGACAAGGGAACCTACGAGCAGTACTTC. Translation: CASSTRDKGTYEQYF.